This T cell receptor (beta chain) originates from a study of cytomegalovirus exposure and HLA in healthy donors (TCRdb year 2017). The study in broad terms: An earlier analysis of roughly 610 of the donors reported approximately 300 Gb of sequence data and around 120 million unique TCR beta sequences obtained from roughly 180 million T cells. Of the 350 to 400 genotyped donors, roughly 80% fell in the genetic ancestry cluster associated with self-reported Caucasian donors. The study was designed to test whether signatures of past pathogen exposure could be identified by cataloging public T cell receptors. High-throughput TCR immunosequencing, statistical association of individual TCRs with disease status, and machine learning were combined to predict cytomegalovirus infection status. Rather than using new phenotypic data, the later analysis identified candidate immune exposures from TCR beta sequences and from how often those sequences occurred across donors. Roughly 300 gigabases of sequencing data and tens of millions of unique TCR sequences were included in an early release covering over 600 HLA-typed donors. Using immunosequencing, the study profiled T cell repertoires from 666 subjects and related those repertoires to cytomegalovirus serostatus. All discovery cohort repertoires had been generated using a single sequencing platform. Five DR-DQ haplotypes were treated as single units for association and clustering because of strong linkage in the cohort. In a later analysis, previously published TCR beta repertoires from hundreds of donors were re-analyzed and high-resolution HLA genotyping was added so that TCR occurrence patterns could be studied. Donor age, sex, ethnicity and CMV serostatus were compiled together with the repertoire data. An earlier analysis of several hundred of the donors applied high-throughput TCR beta sequencing to assess whether each TCR beta V gene segment acted as functional or pseudogenic. A separate validation cohort of 90 to 150 different subjects was used in addition to the approximately 670-subject first cohort. Typing coverage varied by locus: about 620-640 donors for A, B, C, DRB1 and DQB1; around 560 for DQA1; around 570 for DPA1; roughly 450 for DPB1. Across around 400 genotyped donors of the cohort, an average of about 220,000 unique TCR beta nucleotide sequences per donor were sequenced, and roughly 20% of those sequences were non-productive. Genome-wide SNP genotypes for about 65% of the roughly 700 donors were used in a later genetic analysis, which treated that subset as a discovery cohort. Both class I and class II loci were covered by HLA typing, at four-digit resolution.

Libraries were made using the immunoSEQ multiplex PCR assay. The multiplex PCR relied on a mix of 60 forward primers for TCR Vbeta segments and 13 reverse primers for TCR Jbeta segments. A multiplex PCR assay on genomic DNA amplified the CDR3 region of rearranged TCR beta genes. Amplified TCR beta libraries were sequenced as 87-base-pair reads on the Illumina HiSeq System. Under the source paper's analysis protocol: A later analysis counted about 80 million unique TCR beta chains across the 500 to 850 repertoires, and roughly 11 million of these chains were shared by at least two donors. To remove PCR and sequencing errors, raw reads were error-corrected and collapsed into unique sequences using a nearest-neighbor algorithm that merged closely related sequences. CDR3 sequences were aligned to IMGT reference sequences to assign V, D and J gene segments. For a sequence to be retained, a match of at least six nucleotides was required to both a V gene segment and a J gene segment. Rearrangements were classified as productive when the CDR3 lacked stop codons and remained in frame with V and J, and all other rearrangements were classified as non-productive. Following IMGT convention, CDR3 was defined as the stretch from the second conserved V-encoded cysteine up to the conserved J-encoded phenylalanine. The earlier analysis of fewer than 750 of the donors excluded sequences that lacked an unambiguous match to a single V gene segment. An earlier analysis of 587 of the donors classified V segments as functional when productive rearrangements were above 56.7% and as segregating when the standard deviation between donors was above 5%. To diagnose cytomegalovirus status from the catalog of TCR beta chain sequences, a statistical classification framework was built. A later analysis assigned V and J genes by comparing TCR nucleotide sequences with IMGT/GENE-DB human TR gene sequences. Using the TCRdist pipeline, a later analysis assigned CDR3 sequences along with most-parsimonious VDJ recombination scenarios. In a later analysis, each TCR beta chain was defined by its CDR3 amino acid sequence together with its V-gene family, and reads lacking a unique V-gene family were excluded. In a later analysis, nearly 600 highly shared, low-generation-probability nucleotide sequences were removed to address suspected cross-contamination and a sequencing artifact. In a later analysis, a clonal expansion index was calculated for each public chain from normalized within-repertoire ranks of inferred template counts. In a later analysis, generation probabilities were computed using a VDJ recombination model fitted to out-of-frame rearrangements, and the results were checked against IGoR. In a later analysis, hypergeometric tests were used to score TCR-TCR, TCR-HLA and TCR-CMV co-occurrence, with a repertoire-size bias correction applied to TCR pairs. In a later analysis, false discovery rates were estimated by permuting HLA or CMV assignments 20 times. In a later analysis, co-occurring TCRs were grouped using DBSCAN, and TCRdist sequence similarity was added for clustering within HLA-allele-positive subsets. Co-occurrence clustering excluded repertoires with fewer than 30,000 or more than 120,000 public chains, plus five with anomalous nucleotide sharing. TCRdb took this table from immuneACCESS and kept in-frame rearrangements with V and J called. Such tables lack part of the clones; where checked against another copy, unresolved V genes explain under half of the gap, and the rest is unexplained. V, J and clone size reflect that table, while D and trimming were determined from the DNA. The sample includes about 160,000 clones, with roughly 84% observed a single time. The ten most abundant clones make up about 1.6% of the sample.

The germline V gene provides CDR1 LGHNT and CDR2 FRNRAP. The germline V end is reduced by 0 bases and the J end by 3 bases; junction bases left unmatched: 10. The CDR3 contains 17 residues, cysteine and phenylalanine counted. Only CDR3 DNA remains: 51 bases, in frame from the first base. Comments on this clone: The antigen this receptor binds is unknown. No base-level quality is on record; no much larger clone is a single base apart.

Summary of the overall study and its limitations: A few of the identified cytomegalovirus-associated TCR beta chains were confirmed in vitro to be specific for cytomegalovirus antigens. HLA typing was unavailable for some donors at each locus, so association tests used only the typed subset. The authors suggested that the approach could potentially be extended to other disease states and immunological phenotypes. Most TCR sequences were seen in very few donors, while some public TCRs were found in many individuals. A later genetic analysis associated a missense DCLRE1C variant with V-gene and J-gene trimming of TCR beta chains, and an independent cohort replicated the association. According to a later genetic analysis, donors in an Asian-associated ancestry cluster had fewer N-insertions in productive TCRs than the approximately 610-donor mean. Immune exposure information for the cohort was limited to CMV serostatus. A cluster of highly shared sequence variants was judged likely to be a technical artifact of the sequencing pipeline. At a false discovery rate of 0.05, a later analysis linked about 17,000 TCR beta sequences to specific HLA alleles. When HLA alleles, especially DR and DQ, strongly co-occurred, attributing TCR associations to individual alleles was difficult. In both the original and validation cohorts, the classifier was reported to diagnose cytomegalovirus status with high specificity and sensitivity. A later analysis found that HLA-associated TCR beta chains were more clonally expanded and had lower generation probabilities than equally common non-associated chains. Linkage disequilibrium might explain the correlated functional status among segregating V segments, but an unknown experimental factor could not be ruled out. A later analysis reported that several top co-occurrence clusters appeared linked to parvovirus B19, influenza, CMV and Epstein-Barr virus. In an earlier analysis of 587 of the donors, most TCR beta V segments appeared in productive rearrangements about 90% or about 30% of the time, broadly matching IMGT annotations. A further reported finding was that TCR beta sequences accurately predicted the HLA-A and HLA-B alleles for most subjects in the first cohort. Because counts were too low, about 18 rarely observed V segments, including chromosome 9 orphons, were excluded from the earlier analysis of 587 of the donors. In a later analysis, most CMV-associated TCR beta chains were found to appear HLA-restricted, with HLA associations seemingly driven largely by CMV exposure. Because the 87-base-pair reads could not distinguish some IMGT-functional V segments, including TRBV6-2 and TRBV6-3, those segments were excluded. This cohort had only TCR beta chains sequenced, and the lack of alpha or paired-chain data limited which features could be detected. A total of fewer than 200 TCR beta chains were listed by the study as associated with cytomegalovirus. Sequencing depth was assumed to be roughly uniform across donors in the presence/absence analyses, though that assumption may not hold. According to a later analysis, TCR association rates differed among HLA loci, with DRB1 alleles showing the most associated TCRs and HLA-C alleles showing the fewest.

In total, about 650 healthy bone marrow donors made up the cohort. Cohort members were all nominally healthy when sampled, although unrecorded immune exposures were likely present. The donor tested CMV seronegative, placing the donor among the 350 to 400 seronegative members of the cohort. A peripheral blood sample was provided by each donor, and peripheral blood mononuclear cells were used for TCR beta sequencing. The Qiagen DNeasy Blood Extraction Kit was used to extract genomic DNA from the blood cell samples. The clonotype originates from a male donor in good health and CMV-seronegative. Material: PBMCs. Rearrangement joined TRBV12-5 to TRBJ1-2, with 7 bases in between that match TRBD1. The CDR3 protein sequence reads: CASGLVSAKGADYGYTF. The nucleotide sequence reads TGTGCTAGTGGTTTGGTCTCGGCTAAGGGGGCTGACTATGGCTACACCTTC.